The 18 T cell receptor beta chains given below trace back to one sample, sequenced in a study of blood T cell repertoires in COVID-19. Profiled with immunoSEQ multiplex PCR; TCRdb holds only in-frame clones, not every one. Of 250,000 or so clones detected, about 87% appear once; the ten largest clones hold under 8%. Source material: peripheral blood. These receptors all come from a woman in her twenties or thirties with COVID-19, enrolled during active disease.

The chain is built from TRBV11-2 and TRBJ2-5; D unclear. The CDR3 is made up of 13 amino acids. The germline V gene has CDR1 SGHAT and CDR2 FQNNGV. V lost 3 bases and J 5 bases, leaving 10 bases between the germline ends. The CDR3 region is CASSLRVGETQYF. CDR3 nucleotide sequence: TGTGCCAGCAGCTTGCGCGTCGGGGAGACCCAGTACTTC. Full variable domain (missing parts from reference TRBV11-2 and TRBJ2-5): EAGVAQSPRYKIIEKRQSVAFWCNPISGHATLYWYQQILGQGPKLLIQFQNNGVVDDSQLPKDRFSAERLKGVDSTLKIQPAKLEDSAVYLCASSLRVGETQYFGPGTRLLVL.

V gene TRBV7-9 combines with J gene TRBJ2-5, with TRBD1 identical over 7 bases. The germline CDR1 and CDR2 sequences are SEHNR and FQNEAQ (reference sequence). J gave up 7 bases and V 5 bases, and 7 bases lay outside the gene matches. CDR3 length: 13 residues. CDR3 residues: CASSVRQGGTQYF. The CDR3 nucleotides read TGTGCCAGCAGCGTACGACAGGGTGGGACCCAGTACTTC.

The CDR3 protein is CASSPPLGQQQETQYF. The CDR3 coding sequence is TGTGCCAGCTCACCACCGCTGGGACAGCAACAAGAGACCCAGTACTTC. The rearrangement uses TRBV18 and TRBJ2-5, with 7 bases lining up with TRBD1. The V gene end was trimmed by 0 bases and the J gene end by 2 bases; junction bases not matched to a gene: 6. From germline, CDR1 is KGHSH and CDR2 LQKENI. The CDR3 consists of 16 residues.

V and J are TRBV4-1 and TRBJ1-4; D might be TRBD1 (5 bases). This CDR3 contains 14 residues. V lost 4 bases and J 0 bases, leaving 6 bases between the germline ends. Germline loops: CDR1 MGHRA, CDR2 YSYEKL. CDR3 sequence (DNA): TGCGCCAGCAGCCGGGGGGCAACTAATGAAAAACTGTTTTTT. This sequence encodes CASSRGATNEKLFF.

The rearrangement uses TRBV4-3 and TRBJ1-4; D gene uncertain. Trimming removed 1 base at V and 8 bases at J, with 11 bases between. The CDR3 totals 14 residues. Germline V gives CDR1 LGHNA, CDR2 YSLEER. The CDR3 sequence is CASSQAGLGEKLFF. The CDR3 nucleotides read TGCGCCAGCAGCCAAGCGGGTTTAGGAGAAAAACTGTTTTTT.

This chain uses TRBV11-3 with TRBJ2-5; weak D call: TRBD2 (6 bases). Trimming took off 5 bases at V and 5 bases at J, with 15 bases between the two ends. The germline V gene encodes CDR1 SGHNT and CDR2 YENEEA. CDR3 length equals 14 residues. The CDR3 loop reads CASSAAGAGETQYF. The CDR3, as DNA: TGTGCCAGCAGCGCAGCCGGGGCGGGGGAGACCCAGTACTTC. The variable domain in full, completed from reference TRBV11-3 and TRBJ2-5, reads EAGVVQSPRYKIIEKKQPVAFWCNPISGHNTLYWYLQNLGQGPELLIRYENEEAVDDSQLPKDRFSAERLKGVDSTLKIQPAELGDSAVYLCASSAAGAGETQYFGPGTRLLVL.

The chain is built from TRBV19 and TRBJ1-2; tentative D call: TRBD1 (5 bases). V was cut by 3 bases and J by 7 bases, with 15 bases left in between. The CDR3 contains 14 residues. Germline CDR1 and CDR2: LNHDA and SQIVND (reference sequence). The CDR3 DNA reads as TGTGCCAGTAGTATGGGGCGAGGAGGGTTTGGCTACACCTTC. Amino acids: CASSMGRGGFGYTF.

The J gene is TRBJ1-5, the V gene TRBV3-1 (or the pseudogene TRBV3-2); weak D call: TRBD1 (6 bases). Germline values: CDR1 LGHDT, CDR2 YNNKEL (reference sequence). V lost 4 bases, J lost 1 base, and 14 bases lay in between. This CDR3 is 16 amino acids long. The CDR3 DNA reads as TGTGCCAGCAGCCGCTTTACAGGGAAGAGCAATCAGCCCCAGCATTTT. This translates into CASSRFTGKSNQPQHF.

This chain connects TRBV7-9 to TRBJ2-1; no reliable D call. V gave up 7 bases and J gave up 0 bases, with 22 bases separating them. Per germline, CDR1 SEHNR and CDR2 FQNEAQ (reference sequence). This CDR3 comprises 18 residues. The CDR3 coding sequence is TGTGCCAGCACCCGCTCCGAACACAGATATAGCTCCTACAATGAGCAGTTCTTC. It encodes CASTRSEHRYSSYNEQFF.

The rearrangement joins TRBV12-2 to TRBJ2-7; the DNA was not compared with TRBD2, the D call given in the table. TRBV12-2 is a listed pseudogene. The CDR3 contains 13 residues. In nucleotides, the CDR3 is TGTGCAAGTCGCCCACGGACTAGCCGCGAGCAGTACGTC. The encoded protein is CASRPRTSREQYV.

The chain uses TRBV7-8 and TRBJ1-5, with 7 bases aligning to TRBD1. The germline V gene encodes CDR1 SGHVS and CDR2 FQNEAQ. Unmatched junction bases numbered 6, after V lost 4 bases and J lost 0 bases. CDR3 size: 16 residues. For the CDR3, the DNA is TGTGCCAGCAGCTCTTTGGGACAGAATAGCAATCAGCCCCAGCATTTT. This encodes CASSSLGQNSNQPQHF. The full variable domain, its missing parts supplied by reference TRBV7-8 and TRBJ1-5, is GAGVSQSPRYKVAKRGQDVALRCDPISGHVSLFWYQQALGQGPEFLTYFQNEAQLDKSGLPSDRFFAERPEGSVSTLKIQRTQQEDSAVYLCASSSLGQNSNQPQHFGDGTRLSIL.

The rearrangement links TRBV4-1 to TRBJ2-1, with 13 nucleotides matching TRBD2. This CDR3 spans 17 amino acids. CDR1 is MGHRA and CDR2 is YSYEKL in the germline V gene. With V trimmed by 4 bases and J by 12 bases, 15 bases remained unmatched. Here the CDR3 reads CASSPGTSGMAPMRQFF. The CDR3 bases are TGCGCCAGCAGCCCCGGGACTAGCGGGATGGCCCCAATGAGGCAGTTCTTC.

This clone has a handful of counts. In nucleotides, the CDR3 is TGTGCCAGCAGCCCGGGACAGGGGGCGCCGGGGAATAATTCACCCCTCCACTTT. Protein: CASSPGQGAPGNNSPLHF. The chain combines TRBV3-1 (or the pseudogene TRBV3-2) with TRBJ1-6; 12 bases fit TRBD1. J lost 5 bases, V lost 4 bases, and 9 bases had no gene match. Per the germline V gene, CDR1 is LGHDT and CDR2 is YNNKEL (reference sequence). The CDR3 has 18 amino acids.

This clone came up a few times. The genes are TRBV5-3 and TRBJ2-1; D not certain. TRBV5-3 is an ORF; its function is uncertain. This CDR3 comprises 14 residues. Trimming cost V 4 bases and J 6 bases, with 14 bases left between them. The CDR3 DNA reads TGTGCCAGAAGCCCGGAGACCAGCCCCAATGAGCAGTTCTTC. The encoded protein is CARSPETSPNEQFF.

This clone has a single count. The J gene is TRBJ1-5, the V gene TRBV10-2; 11 bases are shared with TRBD1. The J segment lost 10 bases and the V segment lost 3 bases, leaving 5 bases of the junction unmatched. There are 14 residues in the CDR3. Per germline, CDR1 WSHSY and CDR2 SAAADI. The DNA for the CDR3 is TGCGCCAGCAGTGAACCGGGACAGGGGGACCCCCAGCATTTT. Protein sequence: CASSEPGQGDPQHF.

The CDR3 region is CASSLVSGLAGEETQYF. The CDR3 region has the DNA TGTGCCAGCAGCTTAGTCTCTGGACTAGCGGGAGAAGAGACCCAGTACTTC. The chain uses TRBV7-2 and TRBJ2-5; 13 bases align to TRBD2. This CDR3 has 17 amino acids. Per germline, CDR1 SGHTA and CDR2 FQGNSA. The junction had 5 bases not matched to a gene; V was cut back by 1 base and J by 3 bases.

The V and J genes are TRBV5-5 and TRBJ2-7; TRBD1 aligns across 8 bases. Germline CDR1 reads SGHKS; CDR2 reads YYEKEE (reference sequence). The CDR3 has 15 residues. With V trimmed by 4 bases and J by 2 bases, 8 bases remained unmatched. CDR3 bases: TGTGCCAGCAGCGTGGGACAGGTGGTTACCTACGAGCAGTACTTC. Residues: CASSVGQVVTYEQYF.

A single count supports this clone. The V and J genes are TRBV4-1 and TRBJ1-1; TRBD1 aligns across 8 bases. V lost 0 bases and J lost 7; bases outside the gene matches: 4. The CDR3 has 14 residues. Germline values: CDR1 MGHRA, CDR2 YSYEKL. For the CDR3, the DNA is TGCGCCAGCAGCCAAGATAGGGGGACAGGTGAAGCTTTCTTT. Its translation is CASSQDRGTGEAFF.